These T cell receptor beta chains were read from a single sample in a study of blood T cell repertoires in COVID-19. The repertoire was sequenced with immunoSEQ multiplex PCR; TCRdb's copy has only in-frame clones and lacks some. Of around 340,000 clones detected, 80% to 90% appear once; the ten largest clones hold about 4.2%. Source material: PBMCs or T cells enriched from blood (not recorded which). All receptors come from a woman in her forties with acute COVID-19. The CDR3 runs from the conserved cysteine through the conserved F or W. The D gene is left open where the match is weak. Clone size is shown for a subset of rows, as once, few, many or a class of expanded clone.

cdr3_length	d_call	clone_size	v_call	j_call	cdr3_aa	cdr3_nt
13	.	.	TRBV27	TRBJ1-6	CASRSSYNSPLHF	TGTGCCAGCCGCAGCTCCTATAATTCACCCCTCCACTTT
16	TRBD1	.	TRBV28	TRBJ1-1	CASTAMGQGRSTEAFF	TGTGCCAGCACCGCAATGGGACAGGGTCGGAGCACTGAAGCTTTCTTT
16	.	.	TRBV9	TRBJ1-6	CASSVGAGGDNSPLHF	TGTGCCAGCAGCGTAGGGGCGGGGGGGGATAATTCACCCCTCCACTTT
18	TRBD2	.	TRBV7-2	TRBJ2-5	CASSLQFKGGSVQETQYF	TGTGCCAGCAGCTTACAATTTAAGGGCGGGAGCGTCCAAGAGACCCAGTACTTC
13	.	.	TRBV5-1	TRBJ1-1	CASSLGGNTEAFF	TGCGCCAGCAGCTTGGGGGGCAACACTGAAGCTTTCTTT
13	.	.	TRBV2	TRBJ1-2	CASSQAGESGYTF	TGTGCCAGCAGTCAGGCGGGGGAATCTGGCTACACCTTC
14	.	once	TRBV24-1	TRBJ1-2	CATSDSTQGYGYTF	TGTGCCACCAGTGACTCTACACAGGGTTATGGCTACACCTTC
14	.	.	TRBV7-9	TRBJ1-5	CASSSDYSNQPQHF	TGTGCCAGCAGCTCAGATTATAGCAATCAGCCCCAGCATTTT
14	.	.	TRBV28	TRBJ1-2	CASSLRDTNYGYTF	TGTGCCAGCAGTTTAAGGGACACCAACTATGGCTACACCTTC
13	TRBD1	once	TRBV28	TRBJ1-2	CASTLGQGGGYTF	TGTGCCAGCACCTTAGGACAGGGCGGGGGCTACACCTTC
15	TRBD2	.	TRBV3-1/TRBV3-2	TRBJ2-7	CASSQTSGDPLEQYF	TGTGCCAGCAGCCAGACTAGCGGGGACCCTTTAGAGCAGTACTTC
16	TRBD1	.	TRBV7-6	TRBJ1-5	CASSPTDRGANQPQHF	TGTGCCAGCAGCCCAACCGACAGGGGTGCCAATCAGCCCCAGCATTTT
11	.	.	TRBV6-5	TRBJ2-7	CASKEGYEQYF	TGTGCCAGCAAGGAGGGCTACGAGCAGTACTTC
13	.	.	TRBV9	TRBJ2-2	CASSVVVSGELFF	TGTGCCAGCAGCGTAGTCGTATCCGGGGAGCTGTTTTTT
14	TRBD1	.	TRBV5-1	TRBJ1-4	CASSDRGRGEKLFF	TGCGCCAGCAGCGACAGGGGCCGAGGTGAAAAACTGTTTTTT
15	.	.	TRBV7-2	TRBJ2-7	CASSLVAVSSYEQYF	TGTGCCAGCAGCTTAGTGGCGGTTAGCTCCTACGAGCAGTACTTC
14	TRBD2	.	TRBV25-1	TRBJ2-1	CASSPTGTSNEQFF	TGTGCCAGCAGTCCCACAGGGACTAGCAATGAGCAGTTCTTC